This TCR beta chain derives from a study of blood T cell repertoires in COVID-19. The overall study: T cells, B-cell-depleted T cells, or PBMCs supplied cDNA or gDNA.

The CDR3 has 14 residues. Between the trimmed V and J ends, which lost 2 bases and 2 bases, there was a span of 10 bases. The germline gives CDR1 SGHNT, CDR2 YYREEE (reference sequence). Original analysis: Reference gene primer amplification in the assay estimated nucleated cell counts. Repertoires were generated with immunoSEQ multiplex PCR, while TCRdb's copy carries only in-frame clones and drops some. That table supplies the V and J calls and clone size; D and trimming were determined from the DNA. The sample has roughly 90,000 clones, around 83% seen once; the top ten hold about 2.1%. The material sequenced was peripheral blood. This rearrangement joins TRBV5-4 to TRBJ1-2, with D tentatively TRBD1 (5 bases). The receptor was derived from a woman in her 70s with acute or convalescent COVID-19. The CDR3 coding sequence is TGTGCCAGCAGCTTTGACAGCCCAAACTATGGCTACACCTTC. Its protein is CASSFDSPNYGYTF.